This paragraph covers one T cell receptor beta chain sequence. The sample originates from a study of blood T cell repertoires in COVID-19. The germline V gene encodes CDR1 SGDLS and CDR2 YYNGEE. V was clipped by 2 bases and J by 1 base; unmatched bases: 2. This CDR3 contains 14 residues. Sequencing was performed with immunoSEQ multiplex PCR; in TCRdb, only in-frame clones are kept and a portion is missing. Of around 50,000 clones detected, over 80% appear once; the ten largest clones hold 1.2% to 1.5%. This clonotype was obtained from a man between 60 and 75 years old with acute or convalescent COVID-19. Sequenced input: peripheral blood. The chain carries TRBV9 and TRBJ1-1; 7 positions agree with TRBD1. The CDR3 DNA is TGTGCCAGCAGCGTGACAGGGCAGAACACTGAAGCTTTCTTT. Encoded protein: CASSVTGQNTEAFF.